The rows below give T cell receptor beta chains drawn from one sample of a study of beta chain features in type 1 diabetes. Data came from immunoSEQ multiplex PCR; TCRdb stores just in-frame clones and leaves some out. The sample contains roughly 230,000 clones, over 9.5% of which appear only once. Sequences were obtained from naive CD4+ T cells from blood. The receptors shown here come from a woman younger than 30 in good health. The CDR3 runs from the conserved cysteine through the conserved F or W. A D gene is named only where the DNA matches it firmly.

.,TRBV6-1,CASMGGLDTGELFF
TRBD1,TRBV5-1,CASSLAGTGSDPRIF
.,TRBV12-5,CASGPYRQSESNQPQHF
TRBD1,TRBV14,CASSTRDRADKHF
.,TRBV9,CASSAGAGRNGANVLTF
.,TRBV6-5,CASRVTGDGTQYF
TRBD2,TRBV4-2,CASSQGLAGVENEQFF
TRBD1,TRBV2,CASSEGRGHQPQHF
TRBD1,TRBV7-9,CASSLDWDRAIGEYF
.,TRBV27,CASSPGQIPLNTEAFF
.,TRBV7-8,CASSSNRGLTETQYF
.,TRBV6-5,CASSYSGQGGQPQHF
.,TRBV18,CASSPKDSLAKNIQYF
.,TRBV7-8,CASSLVAGSSGNTIYF
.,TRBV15,CATSSDTEEQYF
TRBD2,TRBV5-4,CASSSLGAGATDTQYF
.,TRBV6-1,CASSQAGTSYGYTF
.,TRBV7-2,CASSSGQPGEYEQYF
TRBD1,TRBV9,CASSMTGSDTEAFF
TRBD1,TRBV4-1,CASSLRRAVDRGSHNEQFF
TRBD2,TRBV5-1,CASSFEVAGGADTQYF
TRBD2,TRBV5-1,CASSPLSGSSYEQYF
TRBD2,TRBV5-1,CASSLTARTSGQETQYF
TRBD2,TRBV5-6,CASSFRLAGRLSYNEQFF
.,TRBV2,CASSEQGMTYEQYF
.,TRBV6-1,CASSRQGTIYEQYF
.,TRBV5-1,CASSPQGRSQETQYF
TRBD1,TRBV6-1,CASSLGTGLTGELFF
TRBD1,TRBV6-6,CASSPTGMDGYTF
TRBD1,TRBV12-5,CASARGQGDTYEQYF
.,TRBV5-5,CASSPIGGQPQHF
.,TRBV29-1,CSVLNRDPRSDTQYF
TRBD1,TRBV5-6,CASSLATGGYGYTF
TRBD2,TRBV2,CASRQGLAGGSYNEQFF
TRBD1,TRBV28,CASSLSVQGAAPYEQYF
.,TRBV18,CASLGSSTDTQYF
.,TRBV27,CASSPIFMGADQPQHF
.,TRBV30,CAWSDPISGNTIYF
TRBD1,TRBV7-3,CASTETGRSTEAFF
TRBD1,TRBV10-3,CAIRWDRTGWGTEAFF
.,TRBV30,CAWSVPGGAPNNQPQHF